This T cell receptor beta chain was documented in a study of blood T cell repertoires in COVID-19. Looking at the study overall: The cDNA or gDNA used as material had been derived from T cells, B-cell-depleted T cells, or PBMCs.

In the original processing: The assay estimated nucleated cells by amplifying reference gene primers. Profiled with immunoSEQ multiplex PCR; TCRdb holds only in-frame clones, not every one. V and J calls and clone size are those listed in that table; D and trimming were worked out from the DNA. The sample gives about 230,000 clones, 84% of which show up once; around 2.4% is in the top ten. The CDR3 spans 15 residues. Germline CDR1 LNHDA, CDR2 SQIVND (reference sequence). Unmatched junction bases numbered 0, after V lost 2 bases and J lost 4 bases. Sequenced sample: peripheral blood. V gene TRBV19 combines with J gene TRBJ2-2, with 11 nucleotides matching TRBD2. The sequence derives from a man aged 35-49 years who had recovered from COVID-19. The CDR3, as DNA: TGTGCCAGTAGTATACTAGCGGGGGGCACCGGGGAGCTGTTTTTT. This sequence encodes CASSILAGGTGELFF.